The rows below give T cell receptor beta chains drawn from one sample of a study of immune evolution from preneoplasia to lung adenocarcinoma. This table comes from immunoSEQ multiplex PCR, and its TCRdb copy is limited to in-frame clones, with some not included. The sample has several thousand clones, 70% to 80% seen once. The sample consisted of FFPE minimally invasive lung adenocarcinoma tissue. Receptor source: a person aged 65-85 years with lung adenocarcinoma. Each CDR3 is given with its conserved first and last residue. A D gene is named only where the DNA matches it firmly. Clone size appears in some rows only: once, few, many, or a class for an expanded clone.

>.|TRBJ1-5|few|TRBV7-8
TGTGCCAGCAGCTTAGGGGCAGGGACCAATCAGCCCCAGCATTTT
CASSLGAGTNQPQHF
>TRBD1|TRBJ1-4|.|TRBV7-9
TGTGCCAGCAGCGGGGACAGGGGATGGAGCGATGAAAAACTGTTTTTT
CASSGDRGWSDEKLFF
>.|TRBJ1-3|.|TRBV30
TGTGCCTGGAGTGCCGGGGGGGAAAACACCATATATTTT
CAWSAGGENTIYF
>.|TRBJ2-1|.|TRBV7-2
TGTGCCAGCAGCTTAGGATCGGAGGGCTGGGATGAGCAGTTCTTC
CASSLGSEGWDEQFF
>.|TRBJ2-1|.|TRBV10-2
TGCGCCAGCAGTGACTTAAGGTTCAATGAGCAGTTCTTC
CASSDLRFNEQFF
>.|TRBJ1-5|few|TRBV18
TGTGCCAGCTCACCAAAGCCAGGGAATCAGCCCCAGCATTTT
CASSPKPGNQPQHF
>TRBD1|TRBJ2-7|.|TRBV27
TGTGCCAGCAGTCCGGGACAGGTGCTGTACTTC
CASSPGQVLYF
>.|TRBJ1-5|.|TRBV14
TGTGCCAGCAGCCAAGGGCCGGGGCAGCCCCAGCATTTT
CASSQGPGQPQHF
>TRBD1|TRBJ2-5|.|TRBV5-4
TGTGCCAGCAGTCCGGACAGGGCAGAGACCCAGTACTTC
CASSPDRAETQYF
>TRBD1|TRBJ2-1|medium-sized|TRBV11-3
TGTGCCAGCAGCCGCCGAACTGGGACAGGTAGTAATGAGCAGTTCTTC
CASSRRTGTGSNEQFF
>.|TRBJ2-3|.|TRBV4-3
TGCGCCAGCAGCCGAGGAGGGGGCTGGACAGATACGCAGTATTTT
CASSRGGGWTDTQYF
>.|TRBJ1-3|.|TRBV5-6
TGTGCCAGCAGCTTGGGTCACGCGGGCATTCTTGGAAACACCATATATTTT
CASSLGHAGILGNTIYF
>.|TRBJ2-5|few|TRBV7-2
TGTGCCAGCGAGGCCCAGGGGGGAACAAAAGAGACCCAGTACTTC
CASEAQGGTKETQYF
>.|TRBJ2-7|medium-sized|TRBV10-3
TGTGCCATCAGTGAGTCCGGCAGGGAGGAAGAGCAGTACTTC
CAISESGREEEQYF
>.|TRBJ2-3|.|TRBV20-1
TGCAGTGAGAGACGGGCGGATACGCAGTATTTT
CSERRADTQYF
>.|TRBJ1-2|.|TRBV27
TGTGCCAGCAGTTATGGGGTAGGGAGATCTCCCTACACCTTC
CASSYGVGRSPYTF
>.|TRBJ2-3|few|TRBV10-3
TGTGCCATCAGTGACCCTGGGGCGGGGGCCACAGATACGCAGTATTTT
CAISDPGAGATDTQYF
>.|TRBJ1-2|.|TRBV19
TGTGCCAGTAGGACTACACGGGCCGATTATGGCTACACCTTC
CASRTTRADYGYTF
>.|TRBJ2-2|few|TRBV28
TGTGCCAGCAGTTTAGTAGACACCGGGGAGCTGTTTTTT
CASSLVDTGELFF
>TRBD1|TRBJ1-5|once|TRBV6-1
TGTGCCAGCAGTGAAGCAACAGGGGGTGGACAGCCCCAGCATTTT
CASSEATGGGQPQHF
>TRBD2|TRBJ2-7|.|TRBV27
TGTGCCAGCAGTTTCGGCGCGGGGGAATACTACGAGCAGTACTTC
CASSFGAGEYYEQYF
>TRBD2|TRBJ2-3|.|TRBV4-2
TGTGCCAGCAGCCAAGATGGACTAGGCGGGGATACGCAGTATTTT
CASSQDGLGGDTQYF
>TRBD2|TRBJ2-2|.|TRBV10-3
TGTGCCATCAGTGAGGCGGGGGTCGGGAACACCGGGAAGCTGTTTTTT
CAISEAGVGNTGKLFF
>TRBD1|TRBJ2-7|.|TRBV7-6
TGTGCCAGCAGCACCGGGACAGGCAATTACGAGCAGTACTTC
CASSTGTGNYEQYF
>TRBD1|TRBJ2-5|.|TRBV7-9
TGTGCCAGCAGCTCTGGAAGGGGTGCAGGGGGCCTCCGGGAGACCCAGTACTTC
CASSSGRGAGGLRETQYF
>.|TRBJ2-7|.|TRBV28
TGTGCCAGCAGTTTATCCCGCGGCCCCTACGAGCAGTACTTC
CASSLSRGPYEQYF
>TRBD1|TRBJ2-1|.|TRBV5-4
TGTGCCAGCAGCCTACAGGGGAGCTCCTACAATGAGCAGTTCTTC
CASSLQGSSYNEQFF
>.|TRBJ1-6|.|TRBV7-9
TGTGCCAGCAGCTCGGCACGGGTAAATTCACCCCTCCACTTT
CASSSARVNSPLHF